Presented here are 28 T cell receptor beta chains from one specimen sequenced in a study of shared clonotypes between healthy human individuals. Sequencing was performed with immunoSEQ multiplex PCR; in TCRdb, only in-frame clones are kept and a portion is missing. In the table there are some 1 million clones, around four fifths of which are singletons. The source material was memory CD4+ T cells sorted from blood. Subset of the sample: CD45RA-negative fraction. The receptors here all came from a man between 18 and 29 years old in good health.

DNA for the CDR3: TGTGCCAGTAGCTACGGACTAGCGATCTCCTACGAGCAGTACTTC. It yields the protein CASSYGLAISYEQYF. This chain joins TRBV19 and TRBJ2-7, with 9 bases lining up with TRBD2. V lost 6 bases and J lost 0; bases outside the gene matches: 6. The germline V gene encodes CDR1 LNHDA and CDR2 SQIVND (reference sequence). This CDR3 has 15 amino acids.

The J gene is TRBJ2-1, the V gene TRBV5-1; perhaps D is TRBD1 or TRBD2 (5 bases each). Deletions cut 0 bases from V and 0 bases from J, with 10 bases between. The CDR3 runs to 16 residues. CDR1 is SGHRS and CDR2 is YFSETQ in the germline V gene. CDR3 protein: CASSLGWDPSYNEQFF. In nucleotides, the CDR3 is TGCGCCAGCAGCTTGGGTTGGGACCCCTCCTACAATGAGCAGTTCTTC.

The gene calls are TRBV7-3 and TRBJ2-3, with D tentatively TRBD2 (6 bases). The V gene lost 1 base and the J gene lost 1 base, with 12 bases spanning the gap. The length of the CDR3 is 16 residues. Germline CDR1 and CDR2: SGHTA and FQGTGA. CDR3 in amino acids: CASSLSGGAGTDTQYF. The CDR3 region has the DNA TGTGCCAGCAGCTTAAGTGGCGGGGCGGGCACAGATACGCAGTATTTT.

The chain joins TRBV29-1 to TRBJ2-1, with D perhaps matching TRBD1 or TRBD2 (5 bases each). Trimming took 6 bases from V and 2 from J, leaving 11 bases between them. Germline V gives CDR1 SQVTM, CDR2 ANQGSEA. The CDR3 contains 13 residues. The CDR3 sequence: CSVRRGAYNEQFF. CDR3 nucleotide sequence: TGCAGCGTCCGACGGGGCGCCTACAATGAGCAGTTCTTC.

The CDR3 spells CSVFSSKETQYF. The CDR3 DNA sequence: TGCAGCGTTTTTAGCTCGAAGGAGACCCAGTACTTC. This chain connects TRBV29-1 to TRBJ2-5, with D unresolved. The CDR3 is made up of 12 amino acids. Germline CDR1 SQVTM, CDR2 ANQGSEA. Trimming stripped 5 bases from V and 5 bases from J, with 12 bases between.

This chain connects TRBV6-1 to TRBJ2-7, with TRBD1 as a possible D gene (5 bases). The CDR3 sequence is 15 residues long. The V end was cut by 2 bases, the J end by 3 bases, with 14 bases between. Looked up from germline, CDR1 is MNHNS and CDR2 is SASEGT. The CDR3 bases are TGTGCCAGCAGTGAATACCCAGGGCGCGTCTACGAGCAGTACTTC. Encoded protein: CASSEYPGRVYEQYF.

The chain recombines TRBV5-1 with TRBJ2-2; 9 nucleotides line up with TRBD1. Per the germline V gene, CDR1 is SGHRS and CDR2 is YFSETQ. J gave up 3 bases and V 6 bases, and 3 bases lay outside the gene matches. This CDR3 contains 14 residues. CDR3 DNA: TGCGCCAGCAATGACAGGGGGGACACCGGGGAGCTGTTTTTT. Translating it yields CASNDRGDTGELFF.

In its sample, this clone was seen a few times. Other DNA sequences within the sample encode an identical CDR3. The chain recombines TRBV19 with TRBJ2-3; D is unclear. V was trimmed by 4 bases and J by 1 base, leaving 3 bases between them. The CDR3 spans 12 residues. Germline assignment: CDR1 LNHDA and CDR2 SQIVND (reference sequence). The CDR3 sequence is CASSTRTDTQYF. CDR3 nucleotide sequence: TGTGCCAGTAGTACCCGCACAGATACGCAGTATTTT.

Details on this clone: A single base separates this from a much larger clone, so it may be a read error. The chain carries TRBV2 and TRBJ2-2; no clear D gene. Trimming took 4 bases from V and 1 from J, leaving 1 base between them. Germline loops: CDR1 SNHLY, CDR2 FYNNEI. This CDR3 is built from 12 residues. The CDR3 region is CASSVNTGELFF. The DNA of the CDR3 is TGTGCCAGCAGTGTGAACACCGGGGAGCTGTTTTTT.

The rearrangement uses TRBV5-4 and TRBJ2-5; a possible D gene is TRBD1 (5 bases). CDR1 and CDR2 from the germline V gene are SGHNT and YYREEE (reference sequence). The CDR3 has 13 residues. V gave up 4 bases and J gave up 5 bases, with 12 bases separating them. The DNA for the CDR3 is TGTGCCAGCAGCGGCAGGGCAGTTGAGACCCAGTACTTC. Encoded protein: CASSGRAVETQYF.

The sample holds a few counts of this clone. V usage is TRBV7-9 and J usage is TRBJ1-1; D remains ambiguous. Trimming took off 6 bases at V and 0 bases at J, with 11 bases between the two ends. The CDR3 is 14 amino acids. CDR1 and CDR2 from the germline V gene are SEHNR and FQNEAQ (reference sequence). DNA of the CDR3: TGTGCCAGCAGGCCCGTACTCATGAACACTGAAGCTTTCTTT. This sequence encodes CASRPVLMNTEAFF.

The V call is TRBV29-1, the J call TRBJ2-4; D is ambiguous. The V gene's germline CDR1 is SQVTM and CDR2 ANQGSEA. Trimming left V 1 base short and J 0 bases short, with 10 bases between. The CDR3 consists of 15 residues. This chain's CDR3 is CSVEGLPLAKNIQYF. As DNA, the CDR3 is TGCAGCGTTGAAGGGCTCCCGTTAGCCAAAAACATTCAGTACTTC.

The chain employs TRBV21-1 and TRBJ2-7; the DNA was not used to check the table's D call, TRBD1. TRBV21-1 represents a pseudogene. This CDR3 region has 15 residues. CDR3 loop: CASSKGGRAPYEQYF. The CDR3 bases are TGTGCCAGCAGCAAAGGGGGCAGGGCGCCCTACGAGCAGTACTTC.

Comment on this clone: The sample holds other DNA sequences that translate to the same CDR3. CDR3 nucleotides: TGCGCCAGCAGCCCCGGGACAATGAACACTGAAGCTTTCTTT. This sequence encodes CASSPGTMNTEAFF. V and J are TRBV5-1 and TRBJ1-1; perhaps TRBD1 as D (6 bases). The CDR3 length is 14 residues. CDR1 and CDR2 (germline): SGHRS, YFSETQ. The V and J ends lost 4 bases and 0 bases respectively, with 10 bases between them. The full variable domain, rest sourced from reference TRBV5-1 and TRBJ1-1, is KAGVTQTPRYLIKTRGQQVTLSCSPISGHRSVSWYQQTPGQGLQFLFEYFSETQRNKGNFPGRFSGRQFSNSRSEMNVSTLELGDSALYLCASSPGTMNTEAFFGQGTRLTVV.

As regards this clone: A much larger clone is a single base away; this may be a read error. The sample contains more than one DNA sequence encoding this CDR3. This chain joins TRBV6-1 and TRBJ2-5; D is unclear. The CDR3 runs to 11 residues. The V end lost 2 bases, the J end lost 5 bases, and 3 bases lay between the germline ends. CDR1 is MNHNS and CDR2 is SASEGT in the germline V gene. The CDR3 loop reads CASSESETQYF. The DNA of the CDR3 is TGTGCCAGCAGTGAATCGGAGACCCAGTACTTC.

This clone was detected only once. The chain carries TRBV12-5 and TRBJ2-5; a possible D gene is TRBD2 (6 bases). Trimming stripped 6 bases from V and 2 bases from J, with 19 bases between. The CDR3 sequence is 16 residues long. The V gene's germline CDR1 is LGHNT and CDR2 FRNRAP. The CDR3: CASGPERVEPQETQYF. DNA of the CDR3: TGTGCTAGTGGGCCTGAGCGGGTTGAGCCTCAAGAGACCCAGTACTTC.

The V gene is TRBV6-4, the J gene TRBJ2-3, with D possibly being TRBD1 (5 bases). V was clipped by 5 bases and J by 8 bases, with 14 bases between them. There are 13 residues in the CDR3. The germline CDR1 and CDR2 sequences are MRHNA and SNTAGT. The CDR3 sequence: CASSLESQGTQYF. CDR3 bases: TGTGCCAGCAGTCTGGAGAGCCAGGGTACGCAGTATTTT.

The genes are TRBV15 and TRBJ2-1; 12 bases match TRBD2. J gave up 9 bases and V 0 bases, and 9 bases lay outside the gene matches. The CDR3 runs to 17 residues. From germline, CDR1 is LNHNV and CDR2 YYDKDF (reference sequence). This chain's CDR3 is CATSRDGGASGRGEQFF. In nucleotides, the CDR3 is TGTGCCACCAGCAGAGATGGCGGGGCTAGCGGGAGGGGTGAGCAGTTCTTC.

For this clone: A much larger clone differs by one base, so this may be a read error. This chain connects TRBV5-1 to TRBJ1-2; 7 positions agree with TRBD1. CDR3 length equals 13 residues. J was trimmed by 4 bases and V by 4 bases; bases with no gene match: 4. CDR1 SGHRS and CDR2 YFSETQ come from the germline V gene. The CDR3 region is CASSPGQSYGYTF. In nucleotides, the CDR3 is TGCGCCAGCAGCCCGGGACAGAGCTATGGCTACACCTTC.

The CDR3 here is CASSHARGGAGDETQYF. For the CDR3, the DNA is TGTGCCAGCAGCCATGCCCGCGGGGGAGCGGGGGATGAGACCCAGTACTTC. The genes are TRBV4-2 and TRBJ2-5; TRBD2 agrees at 8 bases. This CDR3 comprises 17 residues. Germline loops: CDR1 LGHNA, CDR2 YNFKEQ. Losses at the gene ends were 3 bases for V and 5 bases for J; bases not matched to a gene: 14.

The genes are TRBV7-9 and TRBJ1-5, with TRBD1 matching over 9 bases. The CDR3 contains 13 residues. Germline CDR1 is SEHNR and CDR2 is FQNEAQ (reference sequence). J was trimmed by 5 bases and V by 8 bases; bases with no gene match: 4. CDR3 sequence reads: CASLGQGYQPQHF. CDR3 in DNA: TGTGCCAGCTTGGGACAGGGTTATCAGCCCCAGCATTTT.

This clone was counted between two and nine times. The chain carries TRBV6-5 and TRBJ2-3; unclear D gene. Germline CDR1 reads MNHEY; CDR2 reads SVGAGI. Trimming stripped 2 bases from V and 5 bases from J, with 17 bases between. The CDR3 consists of 16 residues. The CDR3 nucleotides read TGTGCCAGCAGTTACGGGCGCGTGGGTGCACAAGATACGCAGTATTTT. Translated, it gives CASSYGRVGAQDTQYF.

This clone was counted a single time. The same CDR3 arises from other DNA sequences in this sample as well. This CDR3 reads CASSSGGASYEQYF. DNA of the CDR3: TGTGCCAGCAGCTCAGGGGGCGCATCCTACGAGCAGTACTTC. V gene TRBV7-9 combines with J gene TRBJ2-7; 8 bases map to TRBD1. The CDR3 loop spans 14 amino acids. CDR1 SEHNR and CDR2 FQNEAQ come from the germline V gene (reference sequence). The trim removed 4 bases at V and 1 base at J, leaving 3 bases unmatched. Combining the CDR3 with reference TRBV7-9 and TRBJ2-7 gives the whole variable domain DTGVSQNPRHKITKRGQNVTFRCDPISEHNRLYWYRQTLGQGPEFLTYFQNEAQLEKSRLLSDRFSAERPKGSFSTLEIQRTEQGDSAMYLCASSSGGASYEQYFGPGTRLTVT.

This clone came up many times. The rearrangement uses TRBV6-5 and TRBJ1-6; D gene unclear. The CDR3 has 15 residues. V was trimmed by 4 bases and J by 0 bases, leaving 7 bases between them. The V gene's germline CDR1 is MNHEY and CDR2 SVGAGI. As DNA, the CDR3 is TGTGCCAGCAGTTCCGCAGGCTCCTATAATTCACCCCTCCACTTT. It is translated as CASSSAGSYNSPLHF.

Note on this clone: Other DNA variants within this sample encode the same CDR3. CDR3 amino acids: CASSYVGDSPLHF. CDR3 DNA: TGTGCCAGCAGTTACGTTGGGGATTCACCCCTCCACTTT. The gene calls are TRBV6-5 and TRBJ1-6; D remains ambiguous. The V end was cut by 2 bases, the J end by 8 bases, with 7 bases between. Germline V gene sequence: CDR1 MNHEY, CDR2 SVGAGI. The CDR3 consists of 13 residues.

The gene calls are TRBV5-1 and TRBJ1-2; D uncertain. Germline V CDR1 and CDR2: SGHRS, YFSETQ. The CDR3 runs 14 residues. The V end was cut by 0 bases, the J end by 3 bases, with 9 bases between. CDR3 sequence (DNA): TGCGCCAGCAGCTTGGACTCGGGATACTATGGCTACACCTTC. As protein: CASSLDSGYYGYTF.

The chain employs TRBV7-9 and TRBJ1-4; TRBD1 agrees at 8 bases. This CDR3 spans 14 amino acids. Germline CDR1 SEHNR, CDR2 FQNEAQ (reference sequence). V dropped 5 bases and J dropped 8; count of bases not matched to a gene: 7. The CDR3, as DNA: TGTGCCAGCAGCATCGGACAGGGACGGGAAAAACTGTTTTTT. Its protein is CASSIGQGREKLFF. Full variable domain (outside the CDR3, taken from reference TRBV7-9 and TRBJ1-4): DTGVSQNPRHKITKRGQNVTFRCDPISEHNRLYWYRQTLGQGPEFLTYFQNEAQLEKSRLLSDRFSAERPKGSFSTLEIQRTEQGDSAMYLCASSIGQGREKLFFGSGTQLSVL.

The V and J genes are TRBV30 and TRBJ1-5, with 8 bases matching TRBD1. CDR3 size: 15 residues. The ends lost 0 bases at V and 5 bases at J; junction bases unmatched: 6. Germline V CDR1 and CDR2: GTSNPN, SVGIG (reference sequence). CDR3 region: CAWSVARGLDQPQHF. The CDR3 coding sequence is TGTGCCTGGAGTGTAGCCAGGGGGCTTGATCAGCCCCAGCATTTT.